The 24 T cell receptor beta chains below were found in one sample sequenced in a study of a mutant IDH1 vaccine in newly diagnosed glioma. Some clones are missing from TCRdb's copy, which holds only in-frame ones; the method was immunoSEQ multiplex PCR. The sample includes around 60,000 clones, more than 75% of them seen just once. No antigen has been assigned to these receptors. As for time point: week 23, last vaccination. Each dose delivered 300 ug of mutant IDH1 20-mer peptide subcutaneously with imiquimod. The source material was PBMCs, sampled from a glioma patient whose treatment included an IDH1 peptide vaccine. The origin of the receptors is a man younger than 45 with glioma.

The chain recombines TRBV18 with TRBJ2-5; 8 bases are a match to TRBD1. The V gene end was trimmed by 3 bases and the J gene end by 5 bases; junction bases not matched to a gene: 2. The CDR3 runs to 13 residues. Germline CDR1 KGHSH, CDR2 LQKENI. Written as DNA, the CDR3 is TGTGCCAGCTCACCGGGACAGGTTGAGACCCAGTACTTC. This gives the protein CASSPGQVETQYF.

The chain joins TRBV28 to TRBJ2-7; 8 bases agree with TRBD1. Per the germline V gene, CDR1 is MDHEN and CDR2 is SYDVKM. The ends lost 6 bases at V and 2 bases at J; junction bases unmatched: 9. The CDR3 has 15 amino acids. In DNA form, the CDR3 reads TGTGCCAGCAGAAATGACAGGGGTGGAACCTACGAGCAGTACTTC. This sequence encodes CASRNDRGGTYEQYF.

The rearrangement uses TRBV4-1 and TRBJ1-3, with D possibly TRBD1 on 6 matching bases. Germline CDR1 is MGHRA and CDR2 is YSYEKL. Trimming removed 1 base from V and 0 bases from J, with 13 bases in between. There are 17 residues in the CDR3. Here the CDR3 DNA reads TGCGCCAGCAGCCAAGGCAGACAGGCTCGCTCTGGAAACACCATATATTTT. It encodes CASSQGRQARSGNTIYF.

The chain couples TRBV5-1 to TRBJ2-1; TRBD2 aligns across 10 bases. CDR3 length: 16 residues. The V gene's germline CDR1 is SGHRS and CDR2 YFSETQ. The J segment lost 7 bases and the V segment lost 4 bases, leaving 11 bases of the junction unmatched. The CDR3 region has the DNA TGCGCCAGCAGCCCTACTAGCGGGATTCCGGGGAATGAGCAGTTCTTC. Residues: CASSPTSGIPGNEQFF.

Only a few counts were recorded for this clone. This rearrangement joins TRBV5-6 to TRBJ1-2, with D tentatively TRBD1 (6 bases). V lost 1 base to trimming and J lost 7 bases, with 17 bases between them. This CDR3 has 15 amino acids. CDR1 is SGHDT, CDR2 YYEEEE, per germline. CDR3 amino acids: CASSLIGRGFGGYTF. DNA of the CDR3: TGTGCCAGCAGCTTGATCGGCAGGGGATTCGGTGGCTACACCTTC.

The V and J genes are TRBV18 and TRBJ2-4; possibly TRBD2 for D (6 bases). The ends were cut back, 0 bases at V and 8 bases at J, with 11 bases in the middle. Germline V gene data show CDR1 as KGHSH and CDR2 as LQKENI. The CDR3 has 14 residues. Here the CDR3 DNA reads TGTGCCAGCTCACCACCCTTGCAGCGGGACATTCAGTACTTC. Translated, it gives CASSPPLQRDIQYF. Combining the CDR3 with reference TRBV18 and TRBJ2-4 gives the whole variable domain NAGVMQNPRHLVRRRGQEARLRCSPMKGHSHVYWYRQLPEEGLKFMVYLQKENIIDESGMPKERFSAEFPKEGPSILRIQQVVRGDSAAYFCASSPPLQRDIQYFGAGTRLSVL.

The V and J genes are TRBV4-1 and TRBJ2-2; TRBD1 is a possible D gene (5 bases). Germline V gene data show CDR1 as MGHRA and CDR2 as YSYEKL. V was cut by 4 bases and J by 6 bases, with 9 bases left in between. CDR3 length equals 13 residues. The CDR3 coding sequence is TGCGCCAGCAGCCGCACAGGTTCCGGGGAGCTGTTTTTT. Amino acids: CASSRTGSGELFF.

This chain links TRBV21-1 with TRBJ1-3. TRBV21-1 corresponds to a pseudogene. The CDR3 length is 17 residues. The DNA of the CDR3 is TGTGCCAGCAGCAAAGCCCCCGGGACGGGCTCTGGAAACACCATATATTTT. Translated, it gives CASSKAPGTGSGNTIYF.

This chain uses TRBV20-1 with TRBJ2-7; no definite D call. Per germline, CDR1 DFQATT and CDR2 SNEGSKA (reference sequence). Deletions cut 1 base from V and 7 bases from J, with 8 bases between. The CDR3 is made up of 11 amino acids. The CDR3 reads CSARGAREQYF. In DNA, the CDR3 is TGCAGTGCTAGAGGGGCGAGAGAGCAGTACTTC.

The rearrangement joins TRBV5-1 to TRBJ1-5, with D unresolved. Germline values: CDR1 SGHRS, CDR2 YFSETQ. Between the trimmed V and J ends, which lost 0 bases and 0 bases, there was a span of 4 bases. The CDR3 length is 14 residues. Written as DNA, the CDR3 is TGCGCCAGCAGCTTGGACCTTAGCAATCAGCCCCAGCATTTT. As protein: CASSLDLSNQPQHF.

This chain uses TRBV30 with TRBJ1-5; weak D call: TRBD1 (5 bases). V was trimmed by 0 bases and J by 0 bases, leaving 12 bases between them. Germline V gives CDR1 GTSNPN, CDR2 SVGIG (reference sequence). The CDR3 spans 16 residues. DNA for the CDR3: TGTGCCTGGAGTGTGCGGGGGTATTATAGCAATCAGCCCCAGCATTTT. This sequence encodes CAWSVRGYYSNQPQHF.

V gene TRBV28 combines with J gene TRBJ1-2, with TRBD1 identical over 9 bases. V lost 6 bases, J lost 4 bases, and 6 bases stayed unmatched. CDR1 is MDHEN, CDR2 SYDVKM, per germline. This CDR3 has 14 residues. CDR3 bases: TGTGCCAGCAGAGAGGGACAGGGAGGCTATGGCTACACCTTC. It specifies CASREGQGGYGYTF.

The rearrangement joins TRBV29-1 to TRBJ2-5; no firm D call. Germline CDR1 reads SQVTM; CDR2 reads ANQGSEA. Trimming removed 5 bases from V and 5 bases from J, with 12 bases in between. The length of the CDR3 is 12 residues. CDR3 residues: CSVILGLETQYF. The DNA for the CDR3 is TGCAGCGTTATTCTCGGTCTGGAGACCCAGTACTTC.

V usage is TRBV5-1 and J usage is TRBJ2-3; D unresolved. Germline V gene data show CDR1 as SGHRS and CDR2 as YFSETQ. V was pared by 4 bases and J by 2 bases, with 8 bases between. The CDR3 totals 13 residues. The CDR3 spells CASSTANTDTQYF. The CDR3 nucleotides are TGCGCCAGCAGCACGGCGAACACAGATACGCAGTATTTT.

This rearrangement joins TRBV7-6 to TRBJ2-2; 7 bases are shared with TRBD2. Germline loops: CDR1 SGHVS, CDR2 FNYEAQ. This CDR3 has 16 residues. V was clipped by 7 bases and J by 1 base; unmatched bases: 9. CDR3 sequence reads: CASTARWGGNTGELFF. The CDR3 DNA is TGTGCCAGCACCGCTCGATGGGGGGGGAACACCGGGGAGCTGTTTTTT.

The V call is TRBV5-1, the J call TRBJ2-3, with 8 bases lining up with TRBD1. In germline, CDR1 is SGHRS, CDR2 YFSETQ. The CDR3 is made up of 16 amino acids. V lost 5 bases, J lost 0 bases, and 8 bases stayed unmatched. The CDR3 nucleotides are TGCGCCAGCAGATACGGGACAGGTACTAGCACAGATACGCAGTATTTT. Translation gives CASRYGTGTSTDTQYF.

This chain joins TRBV10-3 and TRBJ2-5; D is perhaps TRBD2 (6 bases). Trimming left V 3 bases short and J 5 bases short, with 19 bases between. Per germline, CDR1 ENHRY and CDR2 SYGVKD. The CDR3 contains 16 residues. CDR3 DNA: TGTGCCATCAGTGACTTAGGGAGGCACGGGTGGGAGACCCAGTACTTC. Translated, it gives CAISDLGRHGWETQYF.

This chain links TRBV19 with TRBJ1-1; perhaps TRBD1 as D (5 bases). V lost 1 base and J 10 bases, leaving 10 bases between the germline ends. The CDR3 sequence is 12 residues long. Germline V lookup: CDR1 LNHDA, CDR2 SQIVND (reference sequence). In DNA form, the CDR3 reads TGTGCCAGTAGTATAGGGGGGAGAGGAGCTTTCTTT. Translating it yields CASSIGGRGAFF.

The rearrangement joins TRBV5-6 to TRBJ2-5; possible D gene TRBD1, 5 bases. V was pared by 4 bases and J by 5 bases, with 12 bases between. The germline V gene encodes CDR1 SGHDT and CDR2 YYEEEE. The CDR3 length is 13 residues. The CDR3 nucleotides read TGTGCCAGCAGCCCGGACATTCAGGAGACCCAGTACTTC. Encoded protein: CASSPDIQETQYF.

This rearrangement joins TRBV4-2 to TRBJ1-3; D is unresolved. The CDR3 loop spans 16 amino acids. Germline CDR1 reads LGHNA; CDR2 reads YNFKEQ. The ends were cut back, 0 bases at V and 3 bases at J, with 12 bases in the middle. The CDR3 is CASSQELQISGNTIYF. CDR3 DNA: TGTGCCAGCAGCCAAGAGTTACAGATAAGTGGAAACACCATATATTTT.

This rearrangement joins TRBV19 to TRBJ2-1; the D gene is possibly TRBD2 (7 bases). V was cut by 5 bases and J by 2 bases, with 13 bases left in between. The CDR3 extends over 15 amino acids. Germline CDR1 and CDR2: LNHDA and SQIVND (reference sequence). This chain's CDR3 is CASSAEGGPYNEQFF. The CDR3 DNA sequence: TGTGCCAGTAGTGCGGAGGGGGGGCCCTACAATGAGCAGTTCTTC. The variable domain in full, with the rest retrieved from reference TRBV19 and TRBJ2-1, is DGGITQSPKYLFRKEGQNVTLSCEQNLNHDAMYWYRQDPGQGLRLIYYSQIVNDFQKGDIAEGYSVSREKKESFPLTVTSAQKNPTAFYLCASSAEGGPYNEQFFGPGTRLTVL.

The V call is TRBV20-1, the J call TRBJ1-1; D uncertain. V lost 1 base to trimming and J lost 3 bases, with 3 bases between them. The CDR3 extends over 11 amino acids. Germline V gene sequence: CDR1 DFQATT, CDR2 SNEGSKA (reference sequence). CDR3 sequence (DNA): TGCAGTGCTAGAGGGGACACTGAAGCTTTCTTT. Protein sequence: CSARGDTEAFF.

The chain links TRBV6-1 to TRBJ1-5; D ambiguous. CDR1 MNHNS and CDR2 SASEGT come from the germline V gene. Deletions cut 7 bases from V and 6 bases from J, with 16 bases between. The CDR3 contains 14 residues. CDR3 nucleotide sequence: TGTGCCAGCACCGACCACGGGCCGATTCAGCCCCAGCATTTT. Its protein product is CASTDHGPIQPQHF.

V gene TRBV11-2 combines with J gene TRBJ1-6; D uncertain. Germline V lookup: CDR1 SGHAT, CDR2 FQNNGV. V gave up 5 bases and J gave up 0 bases, with 14 bases separating them. The CDR3 is 17 amino acids. DNA of the CDR3: TGTGCCAGCAGCCCAAGGACTGCCTTCTCCTATAATTCACCCCTCCACTTT. It yields the protein CASSPRTAFSYNSPLHF. Based on the CDR3 plus reference TRBV11-2 and TRBJ1-6, the full variable domain is EAGVAQSPRYKIIEKRQSVAFWCNPISGHATLYWYQQILGQGPKLLIQFQNNGVVDDSQLPKDRFSAERLKGVDSTLKIQPAKLEDSAVYLCASSPRTAFSYNSPLHFGNGTRLTVT.